This entry lists 28 T cell receptor beta chains sequenced from one sample in a study of technical replicates of blood from a few donors. The table came from immunoSEQ multiplex PCR; TCRdb's copy has only in-frame clones and leaves some out. The sample yields some 74,000 clones, less than 98% seen once. The sample was T cells isolated from PBMCs. Receptors were obtained from a human donor in good health.

The chain employs TRBV7-3 and TRBJ1-1, with 10 positions matching TRBD1. V shed 6 bases and J 5 bases; nucleotides not matched to a gene: 6. CDR1 and CDR2 from the germline V gene are SGHTA and FQGTGA. This CDR3 is built from 14 residues. CDR3 residues: CASSPGTGVTEAFF. The CDR3 bases are TGTGCCAGCAGTCCCGGGACAGGGGTAACTGAAGCTTTCTTT.

The chain employs TRBV6-5 and TRBJ2-3; 8 bases line up with TRBD1. Germline V CDR1 and CDR2: MNHEY, SVGAGI. Germline trimming cut 6 bases from V and 3 bases from J; bases unmatched to any gene: 5. The CDR3 runs to 14 residues. The CDR3 is CASSWTGRTDTQYF. CDR3 coding DNA: TGTGCCAGCAGCTGGACAGGGAGGACAGATACGCAGTATTTT.

With respect to this clone: Other DNA sequences in the sample encode the same CDR3. The chain is built from TRBV19 and TRBJ1-5; D might be TRBD1 (5 bases). The CDR3 contains 13 residues. Trimming left V 4 bases short and J 4 bases short, with 8 bases between. Germline values: CDR1 LNHDA, CDR2 SQIVND (reference sequence). In nucleotides, the CDR3 is TGTGCCAGTAGTACGACAGAGAATCAGCCCCAGCATTTT. It specifies CASSTTENQPQHF.

The chain couples TRBV11-2 to TRBJ2-7; D is perhaps TRBD2 (5 bases). Germline V lookup: CDR1 SGHAT, CDR2 FQNNGV. The length of the CDR3 is 14 residues. V was clipped by 6 bases and J by 5 bases, with 17 bases between them. The chain's CDR3 is CASRFLRVRDEQYF. CDR3 sequence (DNA): TGTGCCAGCAGATTTCTGAGGGTACGGGACGAGCAGTACTTC.

The CDR3 DNA follows: TGTGCCAGTAGTATTCGGGACAGGGCGGATGGCTACACCTTC. Residues: CASSIRDRADGYTF. The rearrangement uses TRBV19 and TRBJ1-2, with TRBD1 identical over 9 bases. V shed 3 bases and J 6 bases; nucleotides not matched to a gene: 5. CDR3 length: 14 residues. Looked up from germline, CDR1 is LNHDA and CDR2 is SQIVND (reference sequence). The full variable domain, its missing parts supplied by reference TRBV19 and TRBJ1-2, is DGGITQSPKYLFRKEGQNVTLSCEQNLNHDAMYWYRQDPGQGLRLIYYSQIVNDFQKGDIAEGYSVSREKKESFPLTVTSAQKNPTAFYLCASSIRDRADGYTFGSGTRLTVV.

The chain employs TRBV5-1 and TRBJ2-5; unclear D gene. This CDR3 comprises 11 residues. The germline V and J ends were trimmed by 1 base and 7 bases, with 5 bases remaining between them. Germline V gene sequence: CDR1 SGHRS, CDR2 YFSETQ. The CDR3 region has the DNA TGCGCCAGCAGCTTGCCGGGGACCCAGTACTTC. This codes for CASSLPGTQYF.

V usage is TRBV6-5 and J usage is TRBJ1-5; 7 bases agree with TRBD1. From germline, CDR1 is MNHEY and CDR2 SVGAGI. Trimming removed 5 bases from V and 2 bases from J; junction bases left unmatched: 6. This CDR3 comprises 15 residues. The CDR3 sequence is CASSRGTVGNQPQHF. In DNA, the CDR3 is TGTGCCAGCAGTCGGGGGACAGTCGGCAATCAGCCCCAGCATTTT.

This chain uses TRBV30 with TRBJ1-1, with D perhaps TRBD1 (5 bases). The germline gives CDR1 GTSNPN, CDR2 SVGIG (reference sequence). Trimming took 5 bases from V and 0 from J, leaving 16 bases between them. The length of the CDR3 is 15 residues. The CDR3 reads CAWVSGLLMNTEAFF. As DNA, the CDR3 is TGTGCCTGGGTCTCAGGGCTACTCATGAACACTGAAGCTTTCTTT. Combining the CDR3 with reference TRBV30 and TRBJ1-1 gives the whole variable domain SQTIHQWPATLVQPVGSPLSLECTVEGTSNPNLYWYRQAAGRGLQLLFYSVGIGQISSEVPQNLSASRPQDRQFILSSKKLLLSDSGFYLCAWVSGLLMNTEAFFGQGTRLTVV.

J is TRBJ2-1 and V is TRBV7-6; 12 bases fit TRBD2. Germline-derived CDR1 and CDR2 are SGHVS and FNYEAQ. V was pared by 2 bases and J by 4 bases, with 9 bases of the junction left unmatched. The CDR3 is 18 residues long. The CDR3 loop is CASSLPPSGRAQYNEQFF. DNA of the CDR3: TGTGCCAGCAGCTTACCCCCTAGCGGGAGGGCCCAGTACAATGAGCAGTTCTTC.

The J gene is TRBJ1-2, the V gene TRBV28; a possible D gene is TRBD1 (5 bases). The CDR3 covers 13 residues. Germline values: CDR1 MDHEN, CDR2 SYDVKM. V was trimmed by 3 bases and J by 4 bases, leaving 9 bases between them. The CDR3: CASSFRQGYGYTF. The DNA of the CDR3 is TGTGCCAGCAGTTTTAGGCAGGGCTATGGCTACACCTTC.

The chain combines TRBV27 with TRBJ2-5, with 7 bases lining up with TRBD1. Trimming cost V 0 bases and J 4 bases; bases outside gene matches: 5. Germline loops: CDR1 MNHEY, CDR2 SMNVEV (reference sequence). The CDR3 has 15 amino acids. CDR3 protein: CASSLSAQGRETQYF. DNA of the CDR3: TGTGCCAGCAGTTTATCAGCACAGGGGCGAGAGACCCAGTACTTC.

This chain links TRBV2 with TRBJ1-2; tentative D call: TRBD1 (6 bases). V dropped 2 bases and J dropped 6 bases, with 10 bases sitting between them. Germline CDR1 and CDR2: SNHLY and FYNNEI. The CDR3 is made up of 13 amino acids. Here the CDR3 DNA reads TGTGCCAGCAGTGAAAGTAACAGGGATGGCTACACCTTC. Translated: CASSESNRDGYTF.

V gene TRBV27 combines with J gene TRBJ1-2; tentative D call: TRBD1 (6 bases). The CDR3 length is 13 residues. Germline-derived CDR1 and CDR2 are MNHEY and SMNVEV (reference sequence). Trimming removed 5 bases from V and 4 bases from J, with 11 bases in between. The DNA of the CDR3 is TGTGCCAGCAGTCCAACAGGGTTCTATGGCTACACCTTC. It yields the protein CASSPTGFYGYTF.

The chain joins TRBV9 to TRBJ1-2; 10 bases match TRBD1. Germline CDR1 and CDR2: SGDLS and YYNGEE. This CDR3 has 14 residues. The junction had 3 bases not matched to a gene; V was cut back by 3 bases and J by 4 bases. CDR3 in amino acids: CASSGDRGVYGYTF. CDR3 DNA sequence: TGTGCCAGCAGCGGGGACAGGGGTGTCTATGGCTACACCTTC.

The rearrangement uses TRBV6-5 and TRBJ2-7; tentative D call: TRBD2 (5 bases). The CDR3 contains 13 residues. Looked up from germline, CDR1 is MNHEY and CDR2 is SVGAGI. With 7 bases removed from V and 1 base from J, the gap between germline ends came to 11 bases. The CDR3 protein is CASTRAASYEQYF. The CDR3 nucleotides read TGTGCCAGCACGCGAGCGGCTTCCTACGAGCAGTACTTC.

The V call is TRBV27, the J call TRBJ2-1, with a weak D call TRBD1 (6 bases). This CDR3 spans 13 amino acids. CDR1 MNHEY and CDR2 SMNVEV come from the germline V gene (reference sequence). Between the trimmed V and J ends, which lost 3 bases and 6 bases, there was a span of 9 bases. The CDR3 bases are TGTGCCAGCAGTTTGTCCAGGGGCAATGAGCAGTTCTTC. Translated, it gives CASSLSRGNEQFF.

The chain is built from TRBV27 and TRBJ2-7, with D maybe TRBD1 (5 bases). The CDR3 totals 14 residues. CDR1 and CDR2 (germline): MNHEY, SMNVEV (reference sequence). The V and J ends lost 2 bases and 7 bases respectively, with 15 bases between them. CDR3 coding DNA: TGTGCCAGCAGTTTAGCCAGGGTGGATCGAGAGCAGTACTTC. Amino acids: CASSLARVDREQYF.

The rearrangement uses TRBV6-6 and TRBJ2-7, with TRBD2 matching over 10 bases. Germline loops: CDR1 MNHNY, CDR2 SVGAGI (reference sequence). Trimming cost V 7 bases and J 7 bases; bases outside gene matches: 10. The CDR3 consists of 14 residues. The CDR3 sequence: CASTTGLAGVEQYF. In nucleotides, the CDR3 is TGTGCCAGCACCACGGGGCTAGCGGGAGTGGAGCAGTACTTC.

J is TRBJ1-1 and V is TRBV6-5; maybe TRBD1 (5 bases). The V end was cut by 2 bases, the J end by 3 bases, with 13 bases between. Looked up from germline, CDR1 is MNHEY and CDR2 is SVGAGI. The CDR3 runs 15 residues. Here the CDR3 DNA reads TGTGCCAGCAGTTACGTGCTCGGGGGGTACACTGAAGCTTTCTTT. This gives the protein CASSYVLGGYTEAFF.

This sequence joins TRBV15 and TRBJ2-5; D call uncertain. The V end was cut by 0 bases, the J end by 2 bases, with 7 bases between. The CDR3 extends over 14 amino acids. Germline lookup yields CDR1 LNHNV and CDR2 YYDKDF (reference sequence). CDR3 nucleotide sequence: TGTGCCACCAGCAGAGATCCAGTACAAGAGACCCAGTACTTC. It codes for CATSRDPVQETQYF.

The rearrangement uses TRBV9 and TRBJ1-5; TRBD1 might be the D (5 bases). The CDR3 spans 15 residues. The germline gives CDR1 SGDLS, CDR2 YYNGEE. Trimming removed 4 bases at V and 0 bases at J, with 11 bases between. The CDR3 DNA reads as TGTGCCAGCAGCCCCCAGGGTTATAGCAATCAGCCCCAGCATTTT. Its protein is CASSPQGYSNQPQHF.

The chain links TRBV30 to TRBJ1-1, with no clear D. This CDR3 contains 13 residues. Looked up from germline, CDR1 is GTSNPN and CDR2 is SVGIG (reference sequence). V lost 0 bases to trimming and J lost 3 bases, with 8 bases between them. DNA for the CDR3: TGTGCCTGGAGTGTAAAGCTCTACACTGAAGCTTTCTTT. Translated: CAWSVKLYTEAFF.

The chain recombines TRBV5-1 with TRBJ2-3; TRBD2 might be the D (5 bases). Trimming left V 0 bases short and J 4 bases short, with 12 bases between. There are 15 residues in the CDR3. Germline values: CDR1 SGHRS, CDR2 YFSETQ. CDR3 sequence reads: CASSLELVPSDTQYF. Here the CDR3 DNA reads TGCGCCAGCAGCTTGGAACTAGTCCCGTCAGATACGCAGTATTTT.

The rearrangement links TRBV29-1 to TRBJ2-7; TRBD2 matches 7 bases. The ends lost 4 bases at V and 0 bases at J; junction bases unmatched: 6. In germline, CDR1 is SQVTM, CDR2 ANQGSEA. CDR3 length equals 14 residues. CDR3 loop: CSVVGGRASYEQYF. The CDR3 DNA follows: TGCAGCGTTGTTGGGGGGAGGGCCTCCTACGAGCAGTACTTC.

The rearrangement uses TRBV11-2 and TRBJ1-4; 9 nucleotides align to TRBD1. CDR3 length: 14 residues. The germline gives CDR1 SGHAT, CDR2 FQNNGV. The V and J ends lost 4 bases and 7 bases, in that order; junction bases with no gene match: 4. The CDR3 bases are TGTGCCAGCAGCTCACAGGGGGCACGTGAAAAACTGTTTTTT. Translation gives CASSSQGAREKLFF.

The V gene is TRBV9, the J gene TRBJ2-7, with TRBD1 matching over 7 bases. Trimming at V came to 4 bases and at J to 0 bases, leaving 13 bases not matched to a gene. Looked up from germline, CDR1 is SGDLS and CDR2 is YYNGEE. The CDR3 sequence is 17 residues long. Here the CDR3 DNA reads TGTGCCAGCAGCACATCTCCCAGGGCAGGGGGCTCCTACGAGCAGTACTTC. Residues: CASSTSPRAGGSYEQYF.

The chain joins TRBV19 to TRBJ1-3, with 8 positions matching TRBD1. Per the germline V gene, CDR1 is LNHDA and CDR2 is SQIVND (reference sequence). J lost 2 bases, V lost 3 bases, and 3 bases had no gene match. The CDR3 consists of 15 residues. CDR3 sequence reads: CASSMDRETGNTIYF. CDR3 coding DNA: TGTGCCAGTAGTATGGACAGGGAAACTGGAAACACCATATATTTT. Variable domain in full (rest from reference TRBV19 and TRBJ1-3): DGGITQSPKYLFRKEGQNVTLSCEQNLNHDAMYWYRQDPGQGLRLIYYSQIVNDFQKGDIAEGYSVSREKKESFPLTVTSAQKNPTAFYLCASSMDRETGNTIYFGEGSWLTVV.

V is TRBV19 and J is TRBJ1-1; D unresolved. Looked up from germline, CDR1 is LNHDA and CDR2 is SQIVND (reference sequence). The CDR3 spans 14 residues. Trimming shortened V by 3 bases and J by 6 bases, and 14 bases separated the two germline ends. The CDR3 spells CASSIVSGGSEAFF. CDR3 bases: TGTGCCAGTAGTATCGTGTCAGGAGGGTCTGAAGCTTTCTTT.